Presented here are 28 T cell receptor beta chains from one specimen sequenced in a study of response to subunit inactivated influenza vaccine. From the RT-PCR reads, TCRdb called clonotypes with MiXCR, one entry per CDR3 protein. The repertoire holds roughly 760,000 distinct CDR3 sequences, with around 21% as singletons. Sample: PBMCs from blood, taken around 5 days after vaccination. The receptors were gathered from a man aged 45-60 years who received an inactivated influenza vaccine.

The sample holds a few counts of this clonotype. The CDR3, as DNA: TGCAGTGCTAGACAGGGTTTGGGGGAGACCCAGTACTTC. Its translation is CSARQGLGETQYF. This chain uses TRBV20-1 with TRBJ2-5, with a weak D call TRBD1 (5 bases). Germline V gene sequence: CDR1 DFQATT, CDR2 SNEGSKA (reference sequence). V lost 2 bases to trimming and J lost 5 bases, with 12 bases between them. This CDR3 comprises 13 residues.

The V gene is TRBV3-1, the J gene TRBJ2-4; a possible D gene is TRBD2 (6 bases). CDR1 and CDR2 from the germline V gene are LGHDT and YNNKEL (reference sequence). The V end lost 2 bases, the J end lost 7 bases, and 21 bases lay between the germline ends. The CDR3 contains 17 residues. CDR3 nucleotides: TGTGCCAGCAGCCAACCCTCCCCCGGCCAGGCGGGGAACATTCAGTACTTC. Protein sequence: CASSQPSPGQAGNIQYF.

V is TRBV7-2 and J is TRBJ2-1; D is perhaps TRBD2 (5 bases). Germline values: CDR1 SGHTA, CDR2 FQGNSA. V lost 5 bases to trimming and J lost 7 bases, with 15 bases between them. The CDR3 is 14 amino acids. DNA of the CDR3: TGTGCCAGCAGCCTCCGGGATGGAGGAAATGAGCAGTTCTTC. Its protein product is CASSLRDGGNEQFF.

This sequence joins TRBV27 and TRBJ1-5; 8 bases align to TRBD1. Germline V gene data show CDR1 as MNHEY and CDR2 as SMNVEV (reference sequence). Trimming at V came to 5 bases and at J to 7 bases, leaving 7 bases not matched to a gene. CDR3 length: 14 amino acids. CDR3 loop: CASSPDREAQPQHF. The CDR3 nucleotides are TGTGCCAGCAGTCCGGACAGGGAGGCCCAGCCCCAGCATTTT.

This clonotype occurred a few times. The rearrangement joins TRBV2 to TRBJ2-2; 8 positions agree with TRBD1. V lost 7 bases, J lost 2 bases, and 3 bases stayed unmatched. The CDR3 runs to 14 residues. The V gene's germline CDR1 is SNHLY and CDR2 FYNNEI. In nucleotides, the CDR3 is TGTGCCAGCACCGGACAGGGTAACACCGGGGAGCTGTTTTTT. It codes for CASTGQGNTGELFF.

The chain links TRBV3-1 to TRBJ2-7; 7 bases agree with TRBD1. Germline-derived CDR1 and CDR2 are LGHDT and YNNKEL (reference sequence). Trimming cost V 1 base and J 5 bases; bases outside gene matches: 8. CDR3 size: 15 residues. The CDR3 reads CASSQGWDGQDEQYF. The CDR3 coding sequence is TGTGCCAGCAGCCAAGGTTGGGATGGACAGGACGAGCAGTACTTC.

The genes are TRBV20-1 and TRBJ2-2; D uncertain. V lost 5 bases and J 6 bases, leaving 16 bases between the germline ends. The CDR3 contains 14 residues. Germline CDR1 is DFQATT and CDR2 is SNEGSKA (reference sequence). As DNA, the CDR3 is TGCAGTGCTCGATATCAGATCGTAGCCGGGGAGCTGTTTTTT. As protein: CSARYQIVAGELFF.

The J gene is TRBJ2-3, the V gene TRBV20-1; 10 nucleotides agree with TRBD2. Germline V gene data show CDR1 as DFQATT and CDR2 as SNEGSKA (reference sequence). Unmatched junction bases numbered 4, after V lost 0 bases and J lost 1 base. This CDR3 region has 16 residues. The DNA of the CDR3 is TGCAGTGCTAGAGACCGACTAGCGGGTCGCACAGATACGCAGTATTTT. This gives the protein CSARDRLAGRTDTQYF.

CDR3 nucleotides: TGCGCCAGCAGTGGGGGGCCTTTGGGCAATGAGCAGTTCTTC. Amino acid sequence: CASSGGPLGNEQFF. The rearrangement joins TRBV10-1 to TRBJ2-1; weak D call: TRBD1 (6 bases). This CDR3 region has 14 residues. CDR1 is WNHNN, CDR2 SYGVQD, per germline (reference sequence). V was cut by 4 bases and J by 6 bases, with 13 bases left in between.

The chain combines TRBV5-1 with TRBJ2-7, with TRBD1 matching over 7 bases. This CDR3 has 17 residues. CDR1 and CDR2 from the germline V gene are SGHRS and YFSETQ. V lost 6 bases, J lost 3 bases, and 18 bases stayed unmatched. Here the CDR3 DNA reads TGCGCCAGCATTAAGTGGACAGGTCCCTTGACGAGCTACGAGCAGTACTTC. Translation: CASIKWTGPLTSYEQYF.

V usage is TRBV5-1 and J usage is TRBJ1-6; 7 nucleotides align to TRBD1. With V trimmed by 9 bases and J by 13 bases, 4 bases remained unmatched. In germline, CDR1 is SGHRS, CDR2 YFSETQ. The CDR3 extends over 10 amino acids. CDR3 region: CATRGVPLHF. The CDR3 bases are TGCGCCACCAGGGGGGTGCCCCTCCACTTT.

The chain employs TRBV27 and TRBJ2-1; D is unresolved. V was cut by 6 bases and J by 2 bases, with 11 bases left in between. The CDR3 loop spans 14 amino acids. The germline gives CDR1 MNHEY, CDR2 SMNVEV (reference sequence). CDR3 sequence: CASRRGDTYNEQFF. CDR3 sequence (DNA): TGTGCCAGCAGAAGAGGAGACACCTACAATGAGCAGTTCTTC.

This chain uses TRBV6-5 with TRBJ2-3; 10 bases agree with TRBD2. The junction had 8 bases not matched to a gene; V was cut back by 4 bases and J by 4 bases. Germline CDR1 is MNHEY and CDR2 is SVGAGI. The CDR3 consists of 16 residues. CDR3 bases: TGTGCCAGCAGTTCCCATCTAGCGGGAGTCTCAGATACGCAGTATTTT. Its translation: CASSSHLAGVSDTQYF.

This chain uses TRBV4-3 with TRBJ2-7; D remains ambiguous. Trimming cost V 1 base and J 6 bases, with 16 bases left between them. The CDR3 spans 15 residues. Germline CDR1 reads LGHNA; CDR2 reads YSLEER. CDR3 nucleotide sequence: TGCGCCAGCAGCCAAGCCCCGCCCCCGGTGGGCGAGCAGTACTTC. Residues: CASSQAPPPVGEQYF.

This clonotype was found many times. V and J are TRBV29-1 and TRBJ1-1; D is unresolved. With 0 bases removed from V and 10 bases from J, the gap between germline ends came to 9 bases. The CDR3 runs to 11 residues. Germline-derived CDR1 and CDR2 are SQVTM and ANQGSEA. CDR3 in amino acids: CSVEEVRGAFF. The CDR3 DNA reads as TGCAGCGTTGAAGAGGTACGCGGAGCTTTCTTT.

The V and J genes are TRBV19 and TRBJ1-1; D is unclear. The V end was cut by 4 bases, the J end by 0 bases, with 6 bases between. Germline V gene lookup returns CDR1 LNHDA and CDR2 SQIVND (reference sequence). The CDR3 is 13 residues long. The chain's CDR3 is CASSNQVNTEAFF. The CDR3 DNA is TGTGCCAGTAGTAATCAGGTGAACACTGAAGCTTTCTTT.

This chain links TRBV4-2 with TRBJ1-6; 9 positions match TRBD1. This CDR3 spans 15 amino acids. The V and J ends lost 4 bases and 8 bases, in that order; junction bases with no gene match: 6. Looked up from germline, CDR1 is LGHNA and CDR2 is YNFKEQ. CDR3 bases: TGTGCCAGCAGCCCTCGGGACAGGGATTATTCACCCCTCCACTTT. Protein product: CASSPRDRDYSPLHF.

The chain couples TRBV5-1 to TRBJ2-3, with D perhaps TRBD1 (6 bases). This CDR3 has 16 amino acids. Trimming removed 2 bases at V and 4 bases at J, with 17 bases between. Germline lookup yields CDR1 SGHRS and CDR2 YFSETQ. The CDR3 coding sequence is TGCGCCAGCAGCTTTACGCCGATGGGGGCGGCAGATACGCAGTATTTT. It specifies CASSFTPMGAADTQYF.

The chain has TRBV20-1 and TRBJ2-3; 7 bases map to TRBD2. This CDR3 is 16 amino acids long. Trimming at V came to 6 bases and at J to 2 bases, leaving 14 bases not matched to a gene. Germline CDR1 reads DFQATT; CDR2 reads SNEGSKA (reference sequence). CDR3 amino acids: CSAPNMARGNTDTQYF. The CDR3 bases are TGCAGTGCGCCCAACATGGCGCGGGGGAACACAGATACGCAGTATTTT.

Ten or more counts support this clonotype. The V gene is TRBV20-1, the J gene TRBJ2-1, with D perhaps TRBD1 (6 bases). Germline assignment: CDR1 DFQATT and CDR2 SNEGSKA (reference sequence). The length of the CDR3 is 13 residues. V was clipped by 4 bases and J by 12 bases, with 19 bases between them. CDR3 in amino acids: CSAKKQGHPWQFF. CDR3 nucleotides: TGCAGTGCTAAAAAGCAGGGACACCCCTGGCAGTTCTTC.

This clonotype was counted only a few times. V usage is TRBV20-1 and J usage is TRBJ2-7; D may be TRBD1 (6 bases). Trimming left V 6 bases short and J 4 bases short, with 16 bases between. Germline V gene sequence: CDR1 DFQATT, CDR2 SNEGSKA (reference sequence). The CDR3 contains 13 residues. The CDR3: CSASGDKTYEQYF. The CDR3, as DNA: TGCAGTGCCTCAGGGGACAAAACTTACGAGCAGTACTTC.

This clonotype was seen at least ten times. The chain combines TRBV5-1 with TRBJ2-5; maybe TRBD2 (5 bases). CDR1 SGHRS and CDR2 YFSETQ come from the germline V gene. V shed 0 bases and J shed 2 bases, with 11 bases lying between them. This CDR3 is 15 amino acids long. DNA of the CDR3: TGCGCCAGCAGCTTGGGGACTGTACTTCAAGAGACCCAGTACTTC. Protein product: CASSLGTVLQETQYF.

This clonotype appeared a few times. The chain links TRBV12-3 or TRBV12-4 to TRBJ2-2; either TRBD1 or TRBD2 may supply D (6 bases each). The CDR3 spans 17 residues. V lost 6 bases and J 1 base, leaving 18 bases between the germline ends. CDR3 DNA sequence: TGTGCCAGCAGGCCTCAAGGACGGGGGCTGAACACCGGGGAGCTGTTTTTT. This gives the protein CASRPQGRGLNTGELFF.

This clonotype was picked up a small number of times. The chain links TRBV11-2 to TRBJ2-5; 16 bases are a match to TRBD2. This CDR3 has 16 amino acids. The V and J ends lost 4 bases and 4 bases, in that order; junction bases with no gene match: 3. Germline assignment: CDR1 SGHAT and CDR2 FQNNGV. The CDR3 spells CASSSGLAGGLETQYF. The CDR3 DNA reads as TGTGCCAGCAGCTCGGGACTAGCGGGAGGGTTAGAGACCCAGTACTTC. The full variable domain, its missing parts supplied by reference TRBV11-2 and TRBJ2-5, is EAGVAQSPRYKIIEKRQSVAFWCNPISGHATLYWYQQILGQGPKLLIQFQNNGVVDDSQLPKDRFSAERLKGVDSTLKIQPAKLEDSAVYLCASSSGLAGGLETQYFGPGTRLLVL.

This clonotype has just a few counts. The chain is built from TRBV7-2 and TRBJ2-3; D call uncertain. The V end lost 8 bases, the J end lost 3 bases, and 15 bases lay between the germline ends. CDR1 is SGHTA, CDR2 FQGNSA, per germline. The CDR3 spans 14 residues. The CDR3 region is CASQELSRTDTQYF. The CDR3 nucleotides are TGTGCCAGCCAGGAACTGAGTCGAACAGATACGCAGTATTTT.

The rearrangement links TRBV7-9 to TRBJ2-7, with D unclear. This CDR3 has 12 amino acids. Trimming left V 2 bases short and J 13 bases short, with 15 bases between. Germline V lookup: CDR1 SEHNR, CDR2 FQNEAQ (reference sequence). CDR3 bases: TGTGCCAGCAGCTTAAATAGGGCCCCACTCTACTTC. Translated, it gives CASSLNRAPLYF.

This clonotype came up many times. This chain connects TRBV6-1 to TRBJ2-3; unclear D gene. This CDR3 region has 12 residues. The V and J ends lost 4 bases and 0 bases respectively, with 2 bases between them. Germline-derived CDR1 and CDR2 are MNHNS and SASEGT. The CDR3 here is CASSGSTDTQYF. CDR3 coding DNA: TGTGCCAGCAGTGGAAGCACAGATACGCAGTATTTT.

This clonotype has just a few counts. The J gene is TRBJ1-5, the V gene TRBV20-1; 9 bases are shared with TRBD1. This CDR3 spans 15 amino acids. J lost 8 bases, V lost 4 bases, and 12 bases had no gene match. Germline CDR1 and CDR2: DFQATT and SNEGSKA (reference sequence). CDR3 DNA sequence: TGCAGTGCTATTAACTTTGGACAGGGGCTCAAGCCCCAGCATTTT. This gives the protein CSAINFGQGLKPQHF.